These 13 T cell receptor beta chains were sequenced from one sample in a study of T cell changes during pregnancy in multiple sclerosis. TCRdb keeps only in-frame clones here, not all; method: immunoSEQ multiplex PCR. The data show fewer than 40,000 clones, 85% to 95% seen once. The sequences come from CD4+ T cells from peripheral blood mononuclear cells, collected in the second trimester of pregnancy. The receptors stem from a female donor with multiple sclerosis, enrolled in a pregnancy study.

The chain links TRBV5-1 to TRBJ2-5, with TRBD2 matching 7 bases. Germline V gene sequence: CDR1 SGHRS, CDR2 YFSETQ. V lost 4 bases, J lost 2 bases, and 5 bases stayed unmatched. The CDR3 totals 14 residues. DNA of the CDR3: TGCGCCAGCAGCGGGAGGGCGCGGCAAGAGACCCAGTACTTC. It codes for CASSGRARQETQYF.

This clone was observed a single time. The chain combines TRBV4-2 with TRBJ2-3, with D perhaps TRBD2 (5 bases). Looked up from germline, CDR1 is LGHNA and CDR2 is YNFKEQ. Trimming stripped 2 bases from V and 12 bases from J, with 18 bases between. The CDR3 runs to 14 residues. The CDR3 reads CASSQFERTSQQYF. The CDR3 coding sequence is TGTGCCAGCAGCCAATTTGAAAGGACTTCCCAACAGTATTTT.

The gene calls are TRBV6-5 and TRBJ2-7; 7 bases line up with TRBD1. Germline lookup yields CDR1 MNHEY and CDR2 SVGAGI. V dropped 5 bases and J dropped 3; count of bases not matched to a gene: 7. The CDR3 is 14 residues long. CDR3 DNA: TGTGCCAGCAGTAGCGGACAGGCCCTCTACGAGCAGTACTTC. This encodes CASSSGQALYEQYF.

The chain combines TRBV25-1 with TRBJ2-1; D is possibly TRBD2 (5 bases). The CDR3 runs 16 residues. CDR1 is MGHDK and CDR2 is SYGVNS in the germline V gene. Trimming removed 1 base from V and 7 bases from J, with 17 bases in between. The CDR3 loop is CASSELRGRRLNEQFF. CDR3 DNA: TGTGCCAGCAGTGAATTACGGGGAAGAAGGTTGAATGAGCAGTTCTTC.

The gene calls are TRBV19 and TRBJ1-1; TRBD1 is a possible D gene (6 bases). The CDR3 consists of 13 residues. CDR1 is LNHDA, CDR2 SQIVND, per germline (reference sequence). Trimming stripped 9 bases from V and 1 base from J, with 12 bases between. CDR3 amino acids: CASTQGPNTEAFF. DNA of the CDR3: TGTGCCAGCACACAGGGTCCGAACACTGAAGCTTTCTTT.

The V call is TRBV12-5, the J call TRBJ2-4; tentatively, D is TRBD1 (6 bases). Germline-derived CDR1 and CDR2 are LGHNT and FRNRAP. The V end lost 3 bases, the J end lost 4 bases, and 10 bases lay between the germline ends. CDR3 length: 14 residues. This CDR3 is CASGFPQGKNIQYF. The CDR3 coding sequence is TGTGCTAGTGGTTTCCCCCAGGGGAAAAACATTCAGTACTTC. The full variable domain, completed using reference TRBV12-5 and TRBJ2-4, is DARVTQTPRHKVTEMGQEVTMRCQPILGHNTVFWYRQTMMQGLELLAYFRNRAPLDDSGMPKDRFSAEMPDATLATLKIQPSEPRDSAVYFCASGFPQGKNIQYFGAGTRLSVL.

This clone was observed a handful of times. This sequence joins TRBV4-1 and TRBJ2-3; D may be TRBD1 (5 bases). From germline, CDR1 is MGHRA and CDR2 YSYEKL. CDR3 size: 17 residues. Trimming stripped 1 base from V and 5 bases from J, with 19 bases between. The CDR3 spells CASSQGSTFIGEDTQYF. CDR3 bases: TGCGCCAGCAGCCAAGGTAGTACTTTTATAGGGGAAGATACGCAGTATTTT.

The rearrangement uses TRBV6-1 and TRBJ2-3; 7 bases line up with TRBD1. This CDR3 spans 14 amino acids. J lost 6 bases, V lost 5 bases, and 8 bases had no gene match. The germline V gene has CDR1 MNHNS and CDR2 SASEGT. The CDR3 DNA reads as TGTGCCAGCAGTTCGACAGGGTCTATGGATACGCAGTATTTT. It codes for CASSSTGSMDTQYF.

The gene calls are TRBV7-9 and TRBJ1-3, with 8 bases lining up with TRBD1. This CDR3 is 17 amino acids long. Trimming at V came to 3 bases and at J to 0 bases, leaving 7 bases not matched to a gene. The germline CDR1 and CDR2 sequences are SEHNR and FQNEAQ (reference sequence). The CDR3 reads CASSFSGGVDSGNTIYF. In nucleotides, the CDR3 is TGTGCCAGCAGCTTCTCAGGGGGCGTCGACTCTGGAAACACCATATATTTT.

The chain employs TRBV19 and TRBJ1-1; no reliable D call. Germline assignment: CDR1 LNHDA and CDR2 SQIVND (reference sequence). The length of the CDR3 is 13 residues. Between the trimmed V and J ends, which lost 7 bases and 1 base, there was a span of 10 bases. DNA of the CDR3: TGTGCCAGTACCATACAGAGGAACACTGAAGCTTTCTTT. Amino acid sequence: CASTIQRNTEAFF.

The chain links TRBV4-1 to TRBJ2-1, with 14 bases fitting TRBD2. Germline CDR1 reads MGHRA; CDR2 reads YSYEKL. The length of the CDR3 is 18 residues. V was pared by 1 base and J by 6 bases, with 8 bases of the junction left unmatched. CDR3 sequence reads: CASSQVDMGLAGANEQFF. The CDR3 coding sequence is TGCGCCAGCAGCCAAGTGGACATGGGACTAGCGGGGGCCAATGAGCAGTTCTTC.

The chain uses TRBV30 and TRBJ2-7, with 7 nucleotides matching TRBD1. Per the germline V gene, CDR1 is GTSNPN and CDR2 is SVGIG (reference sequence). The CDR3 spans 13 residues. V lost 4 bases, J lost 0 bases, and 3 bases stayed unmatched. The chain's CDR3 is CAWNAGGSYEQYF. DNA of the CDR3: TGTGCCTGGAATGCAGGGGGCTCCTACGAGCAGTACTTC.

The V gene is TRBV11-3, the J gene TRBJ2-2; D is perhaps TRBD2 (6 bases). CDR1 SGHNT and CDR2 YENEEA come from the germline V gene. V was cut by 7 bases and J by 6 bases, with 9 bases left in between. The CDR3 totals 12 residues. CDR3 nucleotides: TGTGCCAGCACCGGAGGGGCCGGGGAGCTGTTTTTT. Translated: CASTGGAGELFF.